Included here is one TCR beta chain sequence, with context. The V end lost 7 bases, the J end lost 2 bases, and 11 bases lay between the germline ends. The CDR3 loop spans 13 amino acids. CDR1 and CDR2 (germline): WSHSY, SAAADI. This sample was included in a study of T cell responses to AZD1222 COVID-19 vaccine. The repertoire was sequenced with immunoSEQ multiplex PCR; TCRdb's copy has only in-frame clones and lacks some. Of under 200,000 clones in the sample, about 89% were seen once. This TCR was sampled from an adult in good health. Sequenced material: peripheral blood, taken on day 0 of AZD1222 vaccination. The rearrangement links TRBV10-2 to TRBJ1-2; D is ambiguous. CDR3 residues: CASMEGPNYGYTF. DNA for the CDR3: TGCGCCAGCATGGAAGGACCGAACTATGGCTACACCTTC.